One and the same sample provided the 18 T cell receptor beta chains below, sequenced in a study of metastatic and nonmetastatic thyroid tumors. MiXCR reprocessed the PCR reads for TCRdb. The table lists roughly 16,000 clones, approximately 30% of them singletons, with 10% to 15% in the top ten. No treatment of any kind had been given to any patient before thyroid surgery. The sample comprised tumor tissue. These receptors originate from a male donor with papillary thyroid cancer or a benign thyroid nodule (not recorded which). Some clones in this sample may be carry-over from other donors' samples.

In DNA form, the CDR3 reads TGTGCCAGCAGCCCAGAAAGGGGCAGAAGATACGAGCAGTACTTC. Encoded protein: CASSPERGRRYEQYF. The V gene is TRBV11-2, the J gene TRBJ2-7, with TRBD1 as a possible D gene (5 bases). The CDR3 is 15 residues long. The germline V gene encodes CDR1 SGHAT and CDR2 FQNNGV. Between the trimmed V and J ends, which lost 5 bases and 4 bases, there was a span of 18 bases.

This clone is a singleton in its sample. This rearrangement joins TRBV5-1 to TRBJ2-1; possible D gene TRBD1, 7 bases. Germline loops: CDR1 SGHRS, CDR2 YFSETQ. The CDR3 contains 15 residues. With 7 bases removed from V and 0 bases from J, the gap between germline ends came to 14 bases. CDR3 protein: CASQGRGASYNEQFF. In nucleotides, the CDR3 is TGCGCCAGCCAGGGCAGGGGGGCCTCCTACAATGAGCAGTTCTTC.

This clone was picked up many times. CDR3 region: CASSHDREWPQHF. The CDR3 coding sequence is TGTGCCAGCAGCCACGACAGGGAGTGGCCCCAGCATTTT. This sequence joins TRBV7-9 and TRBJ1-5; 7 bases fit TRBD1. With 5 bases clipped from V and 9 bases from J, the junction kept 7 bases outside the gene matches. In germline, CDR1 is SEHNR, CDR2 FQNEAQ (reference sequence). There are 13 residues in the CDR3.

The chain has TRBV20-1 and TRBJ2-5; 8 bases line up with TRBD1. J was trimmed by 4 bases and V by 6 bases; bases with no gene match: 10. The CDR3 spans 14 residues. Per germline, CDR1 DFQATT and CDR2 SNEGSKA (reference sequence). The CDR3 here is CSAESGQAAETQYF. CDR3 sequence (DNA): TGCAGTGCCGAGTCGGGACAGGCAGCAGAGACCCAGTACTTC.

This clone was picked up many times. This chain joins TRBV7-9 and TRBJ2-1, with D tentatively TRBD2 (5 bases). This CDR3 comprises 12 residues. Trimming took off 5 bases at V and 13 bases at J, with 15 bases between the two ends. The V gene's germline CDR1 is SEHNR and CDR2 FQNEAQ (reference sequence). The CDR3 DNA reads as TGTGCCAGCAGCCCAATGTCCGGGGTCCAGTTCTTC. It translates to CASSPMSGVQFF.

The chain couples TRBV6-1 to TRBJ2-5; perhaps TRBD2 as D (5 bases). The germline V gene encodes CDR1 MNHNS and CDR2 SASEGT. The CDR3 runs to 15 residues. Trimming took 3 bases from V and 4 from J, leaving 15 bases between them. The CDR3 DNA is TGTGCCAGCAGTGATCATGAGGGAGCGGCAGAGACCCAGTACTTC. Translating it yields CASSDHEGAAETQYF.

The CDR3 sequence: CASRHTNRAGNTIYF. CDR3 DNA: TGTGCCAGCAGGCACACGAACCGGGCTGGAAACACCATATATTTT. The chain combines TRBV11-2 with TRBJ1-3; no clear D. V gave up 6 bases and J gave up 2 bases, with 14 bases separating them. This CDR3 is built from 15 residues. Germline lookup yields CDR1 SGHAT and CDR2 FQNNGV.

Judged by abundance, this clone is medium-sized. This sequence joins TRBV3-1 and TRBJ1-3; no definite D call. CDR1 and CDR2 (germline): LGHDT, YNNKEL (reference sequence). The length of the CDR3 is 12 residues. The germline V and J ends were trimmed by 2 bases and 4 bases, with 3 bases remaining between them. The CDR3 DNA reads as TGTGCCAGCAGCCAACGGGGAAACACCATATATTTT. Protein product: CASSQRGNTIYF.

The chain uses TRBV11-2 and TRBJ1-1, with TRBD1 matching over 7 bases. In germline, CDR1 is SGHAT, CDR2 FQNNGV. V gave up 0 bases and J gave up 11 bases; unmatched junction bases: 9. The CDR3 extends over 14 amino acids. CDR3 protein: CASSLDGAGGWAFF. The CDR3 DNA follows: TGTGCCAGCAGCTTAGATGGCGCAGGGGGGTGGGCTTTCTTT. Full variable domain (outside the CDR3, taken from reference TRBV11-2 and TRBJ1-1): EAGVAQSPRYKIIEKRQSVAFWCNPISGHATLYWYQQILGQGPKLLIQFQNNGVVDDSQLPKDRFSAERLKGVDSTLKIQPAKLEDSAVYLCASSLDGAGGWAFFGQGTRLTVV.

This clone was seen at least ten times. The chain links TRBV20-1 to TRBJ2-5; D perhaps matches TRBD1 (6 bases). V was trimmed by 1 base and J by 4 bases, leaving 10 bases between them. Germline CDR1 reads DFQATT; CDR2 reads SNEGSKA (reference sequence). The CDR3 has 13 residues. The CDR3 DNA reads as TGCAGTGCTAGAGGAACAGGGCGAGAGACCCAGTACTTC. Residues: CSARGTGRETQYF.

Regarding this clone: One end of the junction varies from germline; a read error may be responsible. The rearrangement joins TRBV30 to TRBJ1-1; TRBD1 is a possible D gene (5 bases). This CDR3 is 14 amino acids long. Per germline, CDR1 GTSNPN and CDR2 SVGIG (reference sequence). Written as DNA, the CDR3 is TGTGCCTGGAGTCGGGGCGCGGGGAACACTGAAGCTTCCTTT. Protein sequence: CAWSRGAGNTEASF. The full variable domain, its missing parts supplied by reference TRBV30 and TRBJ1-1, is SQTIHQWPATLVQPVGSPLSLECTVEGTSNPNLYWYRQAAGRGLQLLFYSVGIGQISSEVPQNLSASRPQDRQFILSSKKLLLSDSGFYLCAWSRGAGNTEASFGQGTRLTVV.

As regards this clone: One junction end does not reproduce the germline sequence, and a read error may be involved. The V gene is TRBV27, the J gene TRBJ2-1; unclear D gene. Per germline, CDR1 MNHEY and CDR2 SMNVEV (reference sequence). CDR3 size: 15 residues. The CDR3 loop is CANSLTSTDGPFRFF. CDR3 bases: TGTGCCAACAGTTTGACCTCTACCGACGGCCCCTTTCGGTTCTTC.

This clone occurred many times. This CDR3 is CSARDPGRGSRDTQYF. CDR3 bases: TGCAGTGCTAGAGATCCCGGGCGGGGGTCCAGGGATACGCAGTATTTT. This chain joins TRBV20-1 and TRBJ2-3, with 7 bases identical to TRBD2. CDR3 length equals 16 residues. V was pared by 0 bases and J by 6 bases, with 12 bases of the junction left unmatched. CDR1 and CDR2 from the germline V gene are DFQATT and SNEGSKA (reference sequence).

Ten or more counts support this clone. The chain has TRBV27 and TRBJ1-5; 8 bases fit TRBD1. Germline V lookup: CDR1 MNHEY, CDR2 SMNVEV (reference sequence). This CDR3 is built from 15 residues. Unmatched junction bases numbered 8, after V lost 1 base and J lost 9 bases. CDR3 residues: CASSLFGQGGMPQHF. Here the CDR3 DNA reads TGTGCCAGCAGTTTATTTGGACAGGGCGGTATGCCCCAGCATTTT.

DNA for the CDR3: TGTGCCAGCAGCCACCTTCCTGCTAACCCGTGGAATGAGCAGTTCTTC. Its translation is CASSHLPANPWNEQFF. V usage is TRBV11-1 and J usage is TRBJ2-1, with no clear D. Germline assignment: CDR1 SGHAT and CDR2 FQDESV (reference sequence). CDR3 size: 16 residues. V was trimmed by 5 bases and J by 7 bases, leaving 21 bases between them.

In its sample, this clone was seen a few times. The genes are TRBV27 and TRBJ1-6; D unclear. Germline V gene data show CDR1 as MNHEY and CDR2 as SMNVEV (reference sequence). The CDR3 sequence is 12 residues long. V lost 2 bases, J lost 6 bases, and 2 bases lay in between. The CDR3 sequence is CASSLANSPLHF. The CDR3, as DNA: TGTGCCAGCAGTTTAGCTAATTCACCCCTCCACTTT.

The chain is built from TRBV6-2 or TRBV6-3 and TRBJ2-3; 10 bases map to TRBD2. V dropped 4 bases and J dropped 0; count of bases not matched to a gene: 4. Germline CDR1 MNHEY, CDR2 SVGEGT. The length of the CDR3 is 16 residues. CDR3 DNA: TGTGCCAGCAGTTCCGGGACTAGCGAGAGCACAGATACGCAGTATTTT. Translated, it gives CASSSGTSESTDTQYF.

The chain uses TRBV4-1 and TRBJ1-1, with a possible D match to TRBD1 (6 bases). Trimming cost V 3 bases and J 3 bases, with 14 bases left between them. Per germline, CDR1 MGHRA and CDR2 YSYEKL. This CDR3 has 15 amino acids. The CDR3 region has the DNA TGCGCCAGCAGCCATTCGCAGGGGCAAGACACTGAAGCTTTCTTT. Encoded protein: CASSHSQGQDTEAFF.